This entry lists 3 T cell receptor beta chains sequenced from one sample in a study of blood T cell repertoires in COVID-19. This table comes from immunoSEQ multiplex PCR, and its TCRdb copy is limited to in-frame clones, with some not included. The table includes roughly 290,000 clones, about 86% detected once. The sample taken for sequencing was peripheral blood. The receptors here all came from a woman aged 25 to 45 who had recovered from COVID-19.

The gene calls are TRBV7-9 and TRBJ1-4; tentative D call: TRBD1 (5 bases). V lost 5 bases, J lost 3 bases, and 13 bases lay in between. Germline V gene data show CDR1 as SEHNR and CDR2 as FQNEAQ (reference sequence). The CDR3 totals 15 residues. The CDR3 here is CASSPGAGANEKLFF. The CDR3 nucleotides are TGTGCCAGCAGCCCCGGTGCGGGGGCTAATGAAAAACTGTTTTTT.

Here the CDR3 reads CASSYSTGSVYGYTF. The CDR3 nucleotides are TGTGCCAGCAGTTACTCGACAGGGAGCGTCTATGGCTACACCTTC. The gene calls are TRBV6-2 or TRBV6-3 and TRBJ1-2; 7 bases map to TRBD1. After removal of 0 bases from V and 4 bases from J, the junction contained 5 bases not matched to a gene. The germline gives CDR1 MNHEY, CDR2 SVGEGT. The CDR3 consists of 15 residues.

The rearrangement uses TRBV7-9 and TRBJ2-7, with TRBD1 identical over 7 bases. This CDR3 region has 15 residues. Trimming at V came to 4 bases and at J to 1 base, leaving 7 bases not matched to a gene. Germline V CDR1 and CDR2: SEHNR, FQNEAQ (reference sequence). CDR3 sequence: CASSSPDRLSYEQYF. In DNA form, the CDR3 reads TGTGCCAGCAGCTCACCGGACAGGCTGTCCTACGAGCAGTACTTC.